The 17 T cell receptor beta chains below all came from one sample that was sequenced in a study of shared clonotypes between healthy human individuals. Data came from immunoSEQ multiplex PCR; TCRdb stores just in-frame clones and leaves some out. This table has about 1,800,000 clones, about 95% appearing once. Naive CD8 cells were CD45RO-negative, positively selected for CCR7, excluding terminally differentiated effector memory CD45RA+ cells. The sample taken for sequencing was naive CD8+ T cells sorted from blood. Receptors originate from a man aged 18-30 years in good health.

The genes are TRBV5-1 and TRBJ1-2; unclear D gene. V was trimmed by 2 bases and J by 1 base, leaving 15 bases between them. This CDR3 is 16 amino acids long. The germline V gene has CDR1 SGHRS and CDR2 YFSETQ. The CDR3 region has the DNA TGCGCCAGCAGCTTCGCAGAGGGTGCGGTTAACTATGGCTACACCTTC. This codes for CASSFAEGAVNYGYTF.

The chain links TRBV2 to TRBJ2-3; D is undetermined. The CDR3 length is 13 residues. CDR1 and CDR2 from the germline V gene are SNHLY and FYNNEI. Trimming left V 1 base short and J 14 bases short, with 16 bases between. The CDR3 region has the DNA TGTGCCAGCAGTGAAGACGTCTCCTGGGGAACGTATTTT. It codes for CASSEDVSWGTYF.

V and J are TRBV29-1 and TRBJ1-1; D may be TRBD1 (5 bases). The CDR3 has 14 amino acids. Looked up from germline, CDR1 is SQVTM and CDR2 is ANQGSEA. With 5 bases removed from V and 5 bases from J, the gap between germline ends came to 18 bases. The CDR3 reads CSVRKGAGRTEAFF. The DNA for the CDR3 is TGCAGCGTTCGAAAAGGGGCCGGGAGGACTGAAGCTTTCTTT.

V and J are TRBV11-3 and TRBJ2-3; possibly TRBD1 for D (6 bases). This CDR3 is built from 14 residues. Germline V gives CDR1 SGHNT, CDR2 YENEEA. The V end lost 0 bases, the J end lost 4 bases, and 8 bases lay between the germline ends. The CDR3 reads CASSLDRGADTQYF. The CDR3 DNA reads TGTGCCAGCAGCTTAGACAGGGGAGCAGATACGCAGTATTTT.

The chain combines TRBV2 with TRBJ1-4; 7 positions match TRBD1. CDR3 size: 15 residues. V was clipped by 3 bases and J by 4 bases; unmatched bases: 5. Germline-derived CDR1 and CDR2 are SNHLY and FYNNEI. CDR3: CASSDPGTVNEKLFF. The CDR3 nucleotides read TGTGCCAGCAGTGACCCCGGGACAGTTAATGAAAAACTGTTTTTT.

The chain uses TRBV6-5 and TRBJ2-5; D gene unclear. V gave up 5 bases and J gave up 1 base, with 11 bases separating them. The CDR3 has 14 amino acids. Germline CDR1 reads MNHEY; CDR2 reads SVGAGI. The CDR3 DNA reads TGTGCCAGCAGTCACGACTGGTTCCAAGAGACCCAGTACTTC. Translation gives CASSHDWFQETQYF.

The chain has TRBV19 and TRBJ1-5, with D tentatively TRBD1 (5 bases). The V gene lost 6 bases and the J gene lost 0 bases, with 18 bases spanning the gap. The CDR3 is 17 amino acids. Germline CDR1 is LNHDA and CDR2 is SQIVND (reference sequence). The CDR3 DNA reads TGTGCCAGTAGGACGGGTGAGGGGCGATATAGCAATCAGCCCCAGCATTTT. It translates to CASRTGEGRYSNQPQHF.

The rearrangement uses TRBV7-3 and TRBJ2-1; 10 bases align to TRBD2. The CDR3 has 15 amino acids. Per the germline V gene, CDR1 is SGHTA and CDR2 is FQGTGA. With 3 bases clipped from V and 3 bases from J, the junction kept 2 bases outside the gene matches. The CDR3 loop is CASSFSGGIYNEQFF. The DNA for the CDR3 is TGTGCCAGCAGCTTTAGCGGGGGGATCTACAATGAGCAGTTCTTC.

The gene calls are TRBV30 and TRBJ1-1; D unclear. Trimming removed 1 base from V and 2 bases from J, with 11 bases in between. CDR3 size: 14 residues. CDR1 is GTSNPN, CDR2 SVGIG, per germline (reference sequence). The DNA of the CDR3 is TGTGCCTGGAGTGAAGCAGTAATAAACACTGAAGCTTTCTTT. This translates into CAWSEAVINTEAFF.

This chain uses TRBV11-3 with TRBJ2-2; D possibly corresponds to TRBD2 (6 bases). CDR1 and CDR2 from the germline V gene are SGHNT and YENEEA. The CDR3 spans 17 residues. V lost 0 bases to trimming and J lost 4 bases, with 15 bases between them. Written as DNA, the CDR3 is TGTGCCAGCAGCTTAGAATTAGGAGGGCGCGGCACCGGGGAGCTGTTTTTT. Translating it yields CASSLELGGRGTGELFF.

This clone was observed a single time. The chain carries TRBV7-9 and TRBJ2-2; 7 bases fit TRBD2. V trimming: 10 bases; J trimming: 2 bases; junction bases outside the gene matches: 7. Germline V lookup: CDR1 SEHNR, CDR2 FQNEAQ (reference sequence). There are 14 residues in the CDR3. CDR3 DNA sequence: TGTGCCATCCCTCGCGGGAGCAACACCGGGGAGCTGTTTTTT. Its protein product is CAIPRGSNTGELFF.

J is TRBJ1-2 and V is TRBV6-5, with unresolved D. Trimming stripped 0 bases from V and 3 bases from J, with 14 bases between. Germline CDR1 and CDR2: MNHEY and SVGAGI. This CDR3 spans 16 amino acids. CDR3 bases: TGTGCCAGCAGTTACTCAGGTGAGGGAGAGGACTATGGCTACACCTTC. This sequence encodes CASSYSGEGEDYGYTF.

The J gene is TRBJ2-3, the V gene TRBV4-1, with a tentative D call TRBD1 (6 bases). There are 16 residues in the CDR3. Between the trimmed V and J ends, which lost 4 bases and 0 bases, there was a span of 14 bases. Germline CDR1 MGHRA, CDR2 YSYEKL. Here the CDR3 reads CASSPRDTASTDTQYF. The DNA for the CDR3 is TGCGCCAGCAGCCCTCGGGACACTGCTAGCACAGATACGCAGTATTTT.

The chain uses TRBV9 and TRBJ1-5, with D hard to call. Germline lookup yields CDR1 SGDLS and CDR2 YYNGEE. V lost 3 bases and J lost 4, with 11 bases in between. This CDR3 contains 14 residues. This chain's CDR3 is CASSASGKNQPQHF. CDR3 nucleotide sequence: TGTGCCAGCAGCGCGTCGGGCAAGAATCAGCCCCAGCATTTT.

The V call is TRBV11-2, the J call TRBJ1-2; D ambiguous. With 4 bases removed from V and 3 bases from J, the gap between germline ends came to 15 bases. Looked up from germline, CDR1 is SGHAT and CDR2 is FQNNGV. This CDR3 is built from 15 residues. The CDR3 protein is CASSYGSTTYYGYTF. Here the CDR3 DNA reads TGTGCCAGCAGCTACGGGTCTACCACCTACTATGGCTACACCTTC.

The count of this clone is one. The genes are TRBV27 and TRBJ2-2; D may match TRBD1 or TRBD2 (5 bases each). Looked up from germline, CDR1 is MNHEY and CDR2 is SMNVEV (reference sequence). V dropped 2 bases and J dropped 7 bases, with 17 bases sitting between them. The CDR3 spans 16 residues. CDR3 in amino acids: CASSLTWDGRGGELFF. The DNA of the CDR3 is TGTGCCAGCAGTTTAACCTGGGACGGTAGAGGCGGGGAGCTGTTTTTT.

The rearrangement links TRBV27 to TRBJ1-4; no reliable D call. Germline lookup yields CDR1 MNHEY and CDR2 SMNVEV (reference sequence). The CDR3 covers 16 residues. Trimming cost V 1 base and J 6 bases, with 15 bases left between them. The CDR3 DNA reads TGTGCCAGCAGTTTATGGAGAGATCTTGGGCATGAAAAACTGTTTTTT. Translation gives CASSLWRDLGHEKLFF.